A single T cell receptor (beta chain) is shown here with its context. Amplification of TCR beta CDR3 regions was performed using RNA transcripts as template. The HTBI primer set was used in a first-round RT-PCR of the TCR CDR3. TCRdb analysed the multiplex PCR reads with MiXCR anew, one entry per CDR3 protein. This sample yields hundreds of thousands of distinct CDR3 sequences, of which about 15% are seen a single time; 13% belongs to the top ten. These data originate in a study of T cells in Graves' hyperthyroidism and ophthalmopathy. A patient was excluded if there was uncontrolled infection, other autoimmune disease, pregnancy or lactation. PBMCs were derived from about 10 ml fresh peripheral blood. The junction had 3 bases not matched to a gene; V was cut back by 0 bases and J by 5 bases. The CDR3 has 15 amino acids. The V gene's germline CDR1 is DFQATT and CDR2 SNEGSKA (reference sequence).

This chain joins TRBV20-1 and TRBJ2-5; 13 nucleotides align to TRBD2. The material sequenced was blood. The sequence derives from a young man with Graves' ophthalmopathy. The CDR3 sequence: CSARDGTSGAETQYF. CDR3 bases: TGCAGTGCTAGAGATGGGACTAGCGGGGCCGAGACCCAGTACTTC.